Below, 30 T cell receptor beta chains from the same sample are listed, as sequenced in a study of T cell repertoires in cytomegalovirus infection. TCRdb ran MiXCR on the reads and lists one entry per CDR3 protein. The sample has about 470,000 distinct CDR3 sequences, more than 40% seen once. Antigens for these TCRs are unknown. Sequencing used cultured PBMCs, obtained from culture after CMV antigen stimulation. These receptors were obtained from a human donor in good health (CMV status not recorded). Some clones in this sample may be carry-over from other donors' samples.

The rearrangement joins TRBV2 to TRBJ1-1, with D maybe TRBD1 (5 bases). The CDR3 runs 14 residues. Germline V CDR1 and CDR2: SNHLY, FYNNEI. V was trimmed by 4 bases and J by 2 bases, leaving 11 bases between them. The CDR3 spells CASSAQRGNTEAFF. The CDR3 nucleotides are TGTGCCAGCAGTGCTCAAAGGGGCAACACTGAAGCTTTCTTT. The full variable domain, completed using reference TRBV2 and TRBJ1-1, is EPEVTQTPSHQVTQMGQEVILRCVPISNHLYFYWYRQILGQKVEFLVSFYNNEISEKSEIFDDQFSVERPDGSNFTLKIRSTKLEDSAMYFCASSAQRGNTEAFFGQGTRLTVV.

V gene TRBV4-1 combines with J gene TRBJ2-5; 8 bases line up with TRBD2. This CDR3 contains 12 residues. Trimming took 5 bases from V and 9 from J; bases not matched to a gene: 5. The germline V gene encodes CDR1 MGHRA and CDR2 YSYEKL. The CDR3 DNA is TGCGCCAGCAGCGGGGTAGCGGGGTCCCAGTACTTC. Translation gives CASSGVAGSQYF.

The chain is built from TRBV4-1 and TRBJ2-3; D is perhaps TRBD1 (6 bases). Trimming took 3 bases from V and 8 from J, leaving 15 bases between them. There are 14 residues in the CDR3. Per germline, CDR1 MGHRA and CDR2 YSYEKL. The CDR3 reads CASSHQDRRGTQYF. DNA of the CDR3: TGCGCCAGCAGCCATCAAGACAGGCGCGGTACGCAGTATTTT.

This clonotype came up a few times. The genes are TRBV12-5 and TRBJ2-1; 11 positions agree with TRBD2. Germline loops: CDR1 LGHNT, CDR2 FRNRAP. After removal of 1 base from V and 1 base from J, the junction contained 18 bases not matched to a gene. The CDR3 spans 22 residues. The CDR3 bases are TGTGCTAGTGGTTTGGGAACGAGTACTAGCGGGAGCTGGGTGGTATCCTACAATGAGCAGTTCTTC. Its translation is CASGLGTSTSGSWVVSYNEQFF.

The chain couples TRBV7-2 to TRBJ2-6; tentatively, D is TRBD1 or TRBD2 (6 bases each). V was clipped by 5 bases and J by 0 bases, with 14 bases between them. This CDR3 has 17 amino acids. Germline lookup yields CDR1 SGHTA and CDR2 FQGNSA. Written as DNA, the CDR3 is TGTGCCAGCAGCGCGGGACAAATTTTCTCTGGGGCCAACGTCCTGACTTTC. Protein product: CASSAGQIFSGANVLTF. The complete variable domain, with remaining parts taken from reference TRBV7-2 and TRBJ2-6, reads GAGVSQSPSNKVTEKGKDVELRCDPISGHTALYWYRQSLGQGLEFLIYFQGNSAPDKSGLPSDRFSAERTGGSVSTLTIQRTQQEDSAVYLCASSAGQIFSGANVLTFGAGSRLTVL.

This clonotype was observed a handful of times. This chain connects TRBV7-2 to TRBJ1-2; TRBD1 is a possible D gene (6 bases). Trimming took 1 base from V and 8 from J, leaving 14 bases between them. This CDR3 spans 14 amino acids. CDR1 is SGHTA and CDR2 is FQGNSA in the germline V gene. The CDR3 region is CASSLGSRGRGYTF. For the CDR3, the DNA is TGTGCCAGCAGCTTAGGTAGCAGGGGACGAGGCTACACCTTC. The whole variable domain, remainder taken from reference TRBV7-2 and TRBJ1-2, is GAGVSQSPSNKVTEKGKDVELRCDPISGHTALYWYRQSLGQGLEFLIYFQGNSAPDKSGLPSDRFSAERTGGSVSTLTIQRTQQEDSAVYLCASSLGSRGRGYTFGSGTRLTVV.

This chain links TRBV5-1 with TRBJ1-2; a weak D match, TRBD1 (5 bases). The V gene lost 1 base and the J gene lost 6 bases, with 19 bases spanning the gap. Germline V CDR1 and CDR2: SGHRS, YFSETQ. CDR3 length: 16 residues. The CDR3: CASSLHWQGPGDGYTF. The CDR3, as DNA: TGCGCCAGCAGCTTGCACTGGCAAGGACCGGGGGATGGCTACACCTTC.

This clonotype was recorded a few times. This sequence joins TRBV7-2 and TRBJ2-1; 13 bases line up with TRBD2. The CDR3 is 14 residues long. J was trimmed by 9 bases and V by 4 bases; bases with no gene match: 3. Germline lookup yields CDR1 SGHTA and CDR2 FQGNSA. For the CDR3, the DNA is TGTGCCAGCAGCTCGAGGACTAGCGGGGGTGAGCAGTTCTTC. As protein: CASSSRTSGGEQFF.

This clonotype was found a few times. The CDR3 sequence is CASSLAGTPQETQYF. CDR3 sequence (DNA): TGTGCCAGCAGCTTAGCCGGGACTCCTCAAGAGACCCAGTACTTC. V usage is TRBV7-6 and J usage is TRBJ2-5, with D possibly matching TRBD2 (6 bases). Trimming pared 0 bases from V and 2 bases from J, leaving 10 bases between. The CDR3 is made up of 15 amino acids. In germline, CDR1 is SGHVS, CDR2 FNYEAQ.

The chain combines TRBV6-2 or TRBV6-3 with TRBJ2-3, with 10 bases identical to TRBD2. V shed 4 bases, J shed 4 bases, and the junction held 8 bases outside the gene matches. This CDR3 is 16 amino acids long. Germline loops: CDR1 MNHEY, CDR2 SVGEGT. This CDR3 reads CASSSLLAGYADTQYF. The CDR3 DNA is TGTGCCAGCAGTTCCTTACTAGCGGGATATGCAGATACGCAGTATTTT.

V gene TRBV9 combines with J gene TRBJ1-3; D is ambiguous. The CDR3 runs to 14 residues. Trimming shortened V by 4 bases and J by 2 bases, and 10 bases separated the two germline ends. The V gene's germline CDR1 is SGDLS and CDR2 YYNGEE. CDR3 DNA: TGTGCCAGCAGCCCACAGATGGCTGGAAACACCATATATTTT. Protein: CASSPQMAGNTIYF.

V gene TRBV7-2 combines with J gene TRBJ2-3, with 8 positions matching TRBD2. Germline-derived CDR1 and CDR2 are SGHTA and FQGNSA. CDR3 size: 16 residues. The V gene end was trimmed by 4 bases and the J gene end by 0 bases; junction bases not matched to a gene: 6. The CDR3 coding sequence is TGTGCCAGCAGCTCTCCGACTAGCGCCAGCACAGATACGCAGTATTTT. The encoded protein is CASSSPTSASTDTQYF.

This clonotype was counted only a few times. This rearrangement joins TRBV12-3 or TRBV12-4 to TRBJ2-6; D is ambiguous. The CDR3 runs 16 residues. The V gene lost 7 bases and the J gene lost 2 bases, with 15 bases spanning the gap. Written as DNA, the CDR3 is TGTGCCAGCACCCCTTTTAGGTTGGCTGGGGCCAACGTCCTGACTTTC. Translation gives CASTPFRLAGANVLTF.

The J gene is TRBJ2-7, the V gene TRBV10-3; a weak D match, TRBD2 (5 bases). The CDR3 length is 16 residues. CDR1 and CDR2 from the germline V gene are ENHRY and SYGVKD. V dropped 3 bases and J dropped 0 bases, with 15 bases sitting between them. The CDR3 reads CAISDEGLGSSYEQYF. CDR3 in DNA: TGTGCCATCAGTGATGAGGGTTTAGGGAGCTCCTACGAGCAGTACTTC.

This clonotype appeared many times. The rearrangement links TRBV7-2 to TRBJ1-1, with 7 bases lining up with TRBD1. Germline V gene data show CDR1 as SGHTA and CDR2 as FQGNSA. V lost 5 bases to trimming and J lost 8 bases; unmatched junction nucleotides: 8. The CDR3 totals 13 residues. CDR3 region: CASSPDRAREAFF. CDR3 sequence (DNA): TGTGCCAGCAGCCCAGACAGGGCCCGCGAAGCTTTCTTT.

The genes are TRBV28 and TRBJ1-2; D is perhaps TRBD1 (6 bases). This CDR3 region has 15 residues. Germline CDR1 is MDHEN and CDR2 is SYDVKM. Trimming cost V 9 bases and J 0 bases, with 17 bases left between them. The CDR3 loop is CASYRNREANYGYTF. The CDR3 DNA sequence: TGTGCCAGTTATAGAAACAGGGAAGCTAACTATGGCTACACCTTC.

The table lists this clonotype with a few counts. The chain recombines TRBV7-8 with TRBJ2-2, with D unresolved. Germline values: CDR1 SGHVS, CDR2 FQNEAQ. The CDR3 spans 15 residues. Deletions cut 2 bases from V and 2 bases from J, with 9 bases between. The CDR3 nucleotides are TGTGCCAGCAGCTTAAGTGGGATAAACACCGGGGAGCTGTTTTTT. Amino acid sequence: CASSLSGINTGELFF.

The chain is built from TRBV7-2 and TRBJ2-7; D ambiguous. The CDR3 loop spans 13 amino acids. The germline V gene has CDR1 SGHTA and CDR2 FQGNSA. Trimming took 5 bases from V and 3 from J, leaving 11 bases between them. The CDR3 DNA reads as TGTGCCAGCAGCCCCGGACCCTACTACGAGCAGTACTTC. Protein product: CASSPGPYYEQYF.

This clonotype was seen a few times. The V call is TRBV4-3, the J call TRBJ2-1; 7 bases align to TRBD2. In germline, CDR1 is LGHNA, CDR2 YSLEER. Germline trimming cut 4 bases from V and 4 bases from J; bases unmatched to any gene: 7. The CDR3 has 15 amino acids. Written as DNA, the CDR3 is TGCGCCAGCAGCCCGGGGGGAGGGATTTACAATGAGCAGTTCTTC. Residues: CASSPGGGIYNEQFF.

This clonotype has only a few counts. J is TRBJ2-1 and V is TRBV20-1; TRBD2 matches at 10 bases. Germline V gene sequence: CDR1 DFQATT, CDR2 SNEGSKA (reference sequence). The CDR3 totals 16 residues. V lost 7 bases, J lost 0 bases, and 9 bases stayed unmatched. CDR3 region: CSGWASGRISYNEQFF. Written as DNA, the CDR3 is TGCAGTGGGTGGGCTAGCGGGAGAATCTCCTACAATGAGCAGTTCTTC.

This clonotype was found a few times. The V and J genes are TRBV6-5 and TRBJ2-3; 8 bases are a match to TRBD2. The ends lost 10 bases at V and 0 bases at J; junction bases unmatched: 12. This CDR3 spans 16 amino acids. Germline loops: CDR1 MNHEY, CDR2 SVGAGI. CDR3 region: CANTSGGDTSTDTQYF. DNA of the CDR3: TGTGCCAACACAAGCGGGGGAGACACTAGCACAGATACGCAGTATTTT.

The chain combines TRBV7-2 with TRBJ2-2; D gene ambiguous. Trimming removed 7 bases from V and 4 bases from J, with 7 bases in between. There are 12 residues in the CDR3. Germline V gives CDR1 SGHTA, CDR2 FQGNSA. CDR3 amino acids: CASNSLTGELFF. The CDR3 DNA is TGTGCCAGCAACTCGCTCACCGGGGAGCTGTTTTTT.

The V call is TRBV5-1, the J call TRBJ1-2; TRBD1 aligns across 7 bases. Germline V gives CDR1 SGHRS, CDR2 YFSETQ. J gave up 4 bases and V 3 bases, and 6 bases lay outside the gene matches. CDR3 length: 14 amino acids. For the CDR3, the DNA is TGCGCCAGCAGCTCGAACAGGGGACCCTATGGCTACACCTTC. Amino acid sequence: CASSSNRGPYGYTF.

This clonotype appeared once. The CDR3 DNA follows: TGTGCCAGCAGCCGGGGGGGCATCCAAGAGACCCAGTACTTC. Its protein is CASSRGGIQETQYF. The chain has TRBV5-5 and TRBJ2-5; 8 nucleotides agree with TRBD2. V shed 4 bases and J 1 base; nucleotides not matched to a gene: 3. The CDR3 has 14 residues. CDR1 is SGHKS, CDR2 YYEKEE, per germline (reference sequence).

For the CDR3, the DNA is TGTGCCAGCAGCTTAAGGGGGCCCAAGGGGGACGAGCAGTACTTC. Its translation: CASSLRGPKGDEQYF. The chain employs TRBV7-9 and TRBJ2-7, with TRBD1 matching 7 bases. This CDR3 region has 15 residues. V lost 2 bases and J lost 5; bases outside the gene matches: 9. Germline V gives CDR1 SEHNR, CDR2 FQNEAQ (reference sequence).

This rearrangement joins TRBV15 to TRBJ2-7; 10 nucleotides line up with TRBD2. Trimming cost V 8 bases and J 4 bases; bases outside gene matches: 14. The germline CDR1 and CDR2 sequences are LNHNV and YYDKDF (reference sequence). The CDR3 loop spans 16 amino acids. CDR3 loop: CATSRVKAGGEYEQYF. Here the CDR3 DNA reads TGTGCCACCTCCAGGGTTAAAGCGGGAGGGGAATACGAGCAGTACTTC. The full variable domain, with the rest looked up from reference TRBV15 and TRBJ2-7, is DAMVIQNPRYQVTQFGKPVTLSCSQTLNHNVMYWYQQKSSQAPKLLFHYYDKDFNNEADTPDNFQSRRPNTSFCFLDIRSPGLGDTAMYLCATSRVKAGGEYEQYFGPGTRLTVT.

The CDR3 sequence is CASSRPGQGWNEQYF. The CDR3 DNA reads TGTGCCAGCAGTAGGCCGGGACAGGGGTGGAACGAGCAGTACTTC. The chain combines TRBV6-5 with TRBJ2-7; 10 positions match TRBD1. The CDR3 extends over 15 amino acids. J lost 5 bases, V lost 5 bases, and 9 bases had no gene match. Germline V CDR1 and CDR2: MNHEY, SVGAGI.

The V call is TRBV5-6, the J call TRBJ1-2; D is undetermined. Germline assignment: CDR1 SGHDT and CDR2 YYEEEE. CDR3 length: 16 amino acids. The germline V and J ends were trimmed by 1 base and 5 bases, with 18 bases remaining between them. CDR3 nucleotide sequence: TGTGCCAGCAGCTTGACGGGCCCGGCGGCGGGGTATGGCTACACCTTC. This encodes CASSLTGPAAGYGYTF.

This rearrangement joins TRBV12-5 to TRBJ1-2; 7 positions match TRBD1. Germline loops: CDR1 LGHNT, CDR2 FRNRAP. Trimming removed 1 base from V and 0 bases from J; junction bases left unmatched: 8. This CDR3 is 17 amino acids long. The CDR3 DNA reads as TGTGCTAGTGGTTTGGGGCAGGGGGTGAGAGCTAACTATGGCTACACCTTC. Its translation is CASGLGQGVRANYGYTF.

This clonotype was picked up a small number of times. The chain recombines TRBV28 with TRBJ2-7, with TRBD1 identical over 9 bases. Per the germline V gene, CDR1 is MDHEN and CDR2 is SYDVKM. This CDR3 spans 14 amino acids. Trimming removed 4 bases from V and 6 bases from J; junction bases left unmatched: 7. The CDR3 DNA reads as TGTGCCAGCAGTTCCGGGACAGGGTATCGCGAGCAGTACTTC. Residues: CASSSGTGYREQYF. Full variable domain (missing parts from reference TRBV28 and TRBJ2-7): DVKVTQSSRYLVKRTGEKVFLECVQDMDHENMFWYRQDPGLGLRLIYFSYDVKMKEKGDIPEGYSVSREKKERFSLILESASTNQTSMYLCASSSGTGYREQYFGPGTRLTVT.